A selection of T cell receptor beta chains follows, all from one sample in a study of T cells in Graves' hyperthyroidism and ophthalmopathy. TCRdb reprocessed the multiplex PCR reads via MiXCR and lists one record per CDR3 protein. This sample carries under 550,000 distinct CDR3 sequences, about 20% of them seen once, and the ten largest clones take less than 55%. Input material: blood. Receptor source: a middle-aged man with Graves' ophthalmopathy. The CDR3 runs from the conserved cysteine through the conserved F or W. The D gene is left open where the match is weak. Clone size is not always given. Where it is, it says once, few, many or a class for expanded clones.

clone_size: many; j_call: TRBJ1-1; v_call: TRBV6-2/TRBV6-3; d_call: -; cdr3_nt: TGTGCCAGCAGGAGAACAGGATCGAACACTGAAGCTTTCTTT; cdr3_aa: CASRRTGSNTEAFF
clone_size: few; j_call: TRBJ2-1; v_call: TRBV5-1; d_call: -; cdr3_nt: TGCGCCAGCAGCCCCCTTGCGCCTAGTCTTGATGAGCAGTTCTTC; cdr3_aa: CASSPLAPSLDEQFF
clone_size: few; j_call: TRBJ2-7; v_call: TRBV20-1; d_call: TRBD2; cdr3_nt: TGCAGTGCTAGCCCGGGACTAGCCACCTACGAGCAGTACTTC; cdr3_aa: CSASPGLATYEQYF
clone_size: -; j_call: TRBJ2-3; v_call: TRBV10-3; d_call: -; cdr3_nt: TGTGCCACCAGGGTCACAACTAGCACAGATACGCAGTATTTT; cdr3_aa: CATRVTTSTDTQYF
clone_size: -; j_call: TRBJ1-1; v_call: TRBV24-1; d_call: TRBD1; cdr3_nt: TGTGCCACCAGGGGACAGAACACTGGAGCTTTCTTT; cdr3_aa: CATRGQNTGAFF
clone_size: few; j_call: TRBJ1-6; v_call: TRBV6-2/TRBV6-3; d_call: -; cdr3_nt: TGTGCCAGCAGTCCCCCCCGCGGATCACCCCTCCACTTT; cdr3_aa: CASSPPRGSPLHF
clone_size: -; j_call: TRBJ1-2; v_call: TRBV9; d_call: -; cdr3_nt: TGTGCCAGCAGCGTAGGGGGAGACACCCAACGCTATGGCTACACCTTC; cdr3_aa: CASSVGGDTQRYGYTF
clone_size: -; j_call: TRBJ2-2; v_call: TRBV4-1; d_call: -; cdr3_nt: TGCGCCAGCAGCCAAGCACAGGGCGCGGGCGGGGAGCTGTTTTTT; cdr3_aa: CASSQAQGAGGELFF
clone_size: many; j_call: TRBJ2-7; v_call: TRBV30; d_call: -; cdr3_nt: TGTGCCTGGACTACAGGGACAACACTCTACGAGCAGTACTTC; cdr3_aa: CAWTTGTTLYEQYF
clone_size: many; j_call: TRBJ1-1; v_call: TRBV5-1; d_call: -; cdr3_nt: TGCGCCAGCAGCCCCTCGGGACAGAACACTGAAGCTTTCTTT; cdr3_aa: CASSPSGQNTEAFF
clone_size: many; j_call: TRBJ2-7; v_call: TRBV5-1; d_call: TRBD1; cdr3_nt: TGCGCCAGCAGCCCTGGACAGGAGATCAACGAGCAGTACTTC; cdr3_aa: CASSPGQEINEQYF
clone_size: -; j_call: TRBJ2-7; v_call: TRBV20-1; d_call: TRBD2; cdr3_nt: TGCAGTGCTAGAGGCCGGACTAGCGGGACCCATTCTACGATAGAGCAGTACTTC; cdr3_aa: CSARGRTSGTHSTIEQYF
clone_size: -; j_call: TRBJ2-1; v_call: TRBV6-5; d_call: TRBD2; cdr3_nt: TGTGCCAGCAGTTACGGGACTAGCGGGGGAGTAGGGCAGTTCTTC; cdr3_aa: CASSYGTSGGVGQFF
clone_size: many; j_call: TRBJ2-1; v_call: TRBV5-1; d_call: TRBD2; cdr3_nt: TGCGCCAGCAGCTTGAGGACGGCGGGGGGGGACAATGAGCAGTTCTTC; cdr3_aa: CASSLRTAGGDNEQFF
clone_size: many; j_call: TRBJ1-1; v_call: TRBV12-3/TRBV12-4; d_call: TRBD1; cdr3_nt: TGTGCCAGCACCCCTGCAGGGGGTCGTTTGGGGGACACTGAAGCTTTCTTT; cdr3_aa: CASTPAGGRLGDTEAFF
clone_size: -; j_call: TRBJ2-1; v_call: TRBV10-3; d_call: -; cdr3_nt: TGTGCCAGCATCCCCGGGACAACCAATGAGCAGTTCTTC; cdr3_aa: CASIPGTTNEQFF
clone_size: few; j_call: TRBJ1-5; v_call: TRBV4-1; d_call: -; cdr3_nt: TGCGCCAGCAGCCAACGCCCCTCGGGGCCCCAGCATTTT; cdr3_aa: CASSQRPSGPQHF
clone_size: -; j_call: TRBJ1-1; v_call: TRBV30; d_call: -; cdr3_nt: TGTGCCCGAGGGGGATGGGGTAACACTGAAGTTTTCTTT; cdr3_aa: CARGGWGNTEVFF
clone_size: few; j_call: TRBJ2-3; v_call: TRBV27; d_call: TRBD2; cdr3_nt: TGTGCCAGCAGTTTCAGGGGACTAGCGGGATCCGATACGCAGTATTTT; cdr3_aa: CASSFRGLAGSDTQYF
clone_size: many; j_call: TRBJ1-2; v_call: TRBV30; d_call: TRBD1; cdr3_nt: TGTGCCTGGAGTGGGACCCAAGGACAGGAGGGATATGGCTACACCTTC; cdr3_aa: CAWSGTQGQEGYGYTF
clone_size: few; j_call: TRBJ1-1; v_call: TRBV6-2/TRBV6-3; d_call: -; cdr3_nt: TGTGCCAGCAGTCTCCCAGGGCATACTGAAGCTTTCTTT; cdr3_aa: CASSLPGHTEAFF
clone_size: many; j_call: TRBJ2-1; v_call: TRBV11-2; d_call: -; cdr3_nt: TGTGCCAGCAGTTCTCCCCGAGGTGGCAATGAGCAGTTCTTC; cdr3_aa: CASSSPRGGNEQFF
clone_size: -; j_call: TRBJ1-1; v_call: TRBV2; d_call: -; cdr3_nt: TGTGCCAGCCGGACCAACCAGGACACTGAAGCTTTCTTT; cdr3_aa: CASRTNQDTEAFF
clone_size: -; j_call: TRBJ2-6; v_call: TRBV6-1; d_call: -; cdr3_nt: TGTGCCAGCAGACAATGGGGATCTGGGGCCAACGTCCTGACTTTC; cdr3_aa: CASRQWGSGANVLTF
clone_size: many; j_call: TRBJ1-1; v_call: TRBV30; d_call: -; cdr3_nt: TGTGCCTGGACCACCCCCCCGGCCACGTCAGCTTTCTTT; cdr3_aa: CAWTTPPATSAFF
clone_size: few; j_call: TRBJ2-4; v_call: TRBV3-1; d_call: -; cdr3_nt: TGTGCCAGCAGCCAAGTAGTTGATCACAGTGCCTTAGCCAAAAACATTCAGTACTTC; cdr3_aa: CASSQVVDHSALAKNIQYF
clone_size: -; j_call: TRBJ2-5; v_call: TRBV6-5; d_call: TRBD2; cdr3_nt: TGTGCCAGCAGTTACCGCGGGAGAAAAGAGACCCAGTACTTC; cdr3_aa: CASSYRGRKETQYF
clone_size: -; j_call: TRBJ2-7; v_call: TRBV3-1; d_call: -; cdr3_nt: TGTGCCAGCAGCAAAGGGTGGACAGTGAACAACGAGCAGTACTTC; cdr3_aa: CASSKGWTVNNEQYF
clone_size: many; j_call: TRBJ1-1; v_call: TRBV28; d_call: -; cdr3_nt: TGTGCCAGCATCACGCAGGGGCGTGCTGAAGCTTTCTTT; cdr3_aa: CASITQGRAEAFF
clone_size: many; j_call: TRBJ2-1; v_call: TRBV7-2; d_call: TRBD2; cdr3_nt: TGTGCCAGCAGTTTCAGCGGGGGGGCCGGGCGGAACAATGAGCAGTTCTTC; cdr3_aa: CASSFSGGAGRNNEQFF
clone_size: many; j_call: TRBJ2-7; v_call: TRBV7-9; d_call: -; cdr3_nt: TGTGCCAGCAGCTCGCGGACTACGAGGGGCTACGAGCAGTACTTC; cdr3_aa: CASSSRTTRGYEQYF
clone_size: few; j_call: TRBJ1-3; v_call: TRBV28; d_call: -; cdr3_nt: TGTGCCAGCAGAGTACAGTACTCTGGAAACACCATATATTTT; cdr3_aa: CASRVQYSGNTIYF
clone_size: many; j_call: TRBJ2-5; v_call: TRBV20-1; d_call: -; cdr3_nt: TGCAGTGCTCGCCACTCCCCTCAAGATTCAGAGACCCAGTACTTC; cdr3_aa: CSARHSPQDSETQYF
clone_size: many; j_call: TRBJ2-5; v_call: TRBV20-1; d_call: -; cdr3_nt: TGCAGTGCTAGAGATCTAGAGACCCAGTACTTC; cdr3_aa: CSARDLETQYF
clone_size: many; j_call: TRBJ2-7; v_call: TRBV28; d_call: -; cdr3_nt: TGTGCCAGCAGTTTGACGCGTCCCTACGAGCAGTACTTC; cdr3_aa: CASSLTRPYEQYF
clone_size: once; j_call: TRBJ1-2; v_call: TRBV20-1; d_call: -; cdr3_nt: TGCAGTGCTCCTCATCAGACTAACTATGGCTACACCTTC; cdr3_aa: CSAPHQTNYGYTF